Below, 18 T cell receptor beta chains from the same sample are listed, as sequenced in a study of blood T cell repertoires in COVID-19. Method: immunoSEQ multiplex PCR; TCRdb's copy keeps in-frame clones and lacks some. This table holds 100,000 to 150,000 clones, about 88% found once. Material: peripheral blood. Source of these receptors: an elderly woman with acute or convalescent COVID-19.

The rearrangement joins TRBV4-1 to TRBJ2-1; 13 nucleotides agree with TRBD2. Germline CDR1 and CDR2: MGHRA and YSYEKL. The CDR3 loop spans 18 amino acids. Trimming cost V 1 base and J 7 bases; bases outside gene matches: 10. The CDR3 sequence is CASSQGSRTSGGANEQFF. CDR3 bases: TGCGCCAGCAGCCAAGGTTCCAGGACTAGCGGGGGAGCGAATGAGCAGTTCTTC.

As concerns this clone: The same CDR3 is also encoded by other DNA sequences in this sample. The rearrangement links TRBV2 to TRBJ1-5; perhaps TRBD1 as D (6 bases). The CDR3 runs 15 residues. Germline V CDR1 and CDR2: SNHLY, FYNNEI. Trimming shortened V by 4 bases and J by 0 bases, and 10 bases separated the two germline ends. The CDR3: CASSGTGFSNQPQHF. The CDR3 DNA reads TGTGCCAGCAGTGGAACAGGGTTTAGCAATCAGCCCCAGCATTTT.

The chain is built from TRBV5-1 and TRBJ1-5; 7 bases fit TRBD1. The CDR3 runs 16 residues. The V gene's germline CDR1 is SGHRS and CDR2 YFSETQ. V trimming: 2 bases; J trimming: 7 bases; junction bases outside the gene matches: 12. The CDR3 spells CASSLGDRQGGQPQHF. The DNA of the CDR3 is TGCGCCAGCAGCTTAGGGGATCGACAGGGAGGCCAGCCCCAGCATTTT.

The CDR3 spells CASSPRGGTANTGELFF. CDR3 bases: TGTGCCAGCTCACCACGTGGGGGGACAGCGAACACCGGGGAGCTGTTTTTT. The chain couples TRBV18 to TRBJ2-2, with D perhaps TRBD1 (7 bases). This CDR3 is 17 amino acids long. Trimming left V 1 base short and J 0 bases short, with 12 bases between. Per germline, CDR1 KGHSH and CDR2 LQKENI.

V is TRBV5-1 and J is TRBJ2-7; 8 bases line up with TRBD1. Germline CDR1 and CDR2: SGHRS and YFSETQ. The V and J ends lost 2 bases and 4 bases, in that order; junction bases with no gene match: 11. The CDR3 is 16 amino acids. This chain's CDR3 is CASSLPPARGLYEQYF. CDR3 coding DNA: TGCGCCAGCAGCTTACCGCCGGCCAGGGGGCTGTACGAGCAGTACTTC.

The V call is TRBV16, the J call TRBJ2-3; 10 nucleotides match TRBD1. With 4 bases clipped from V and 2 bases from J, the junction kept 9 bases outside the gene matches. Germline V lookup: CDR1 KGHSY, CDR2 FQNENV. The CDR3 sequence is 17 residues long. CDR3 sequence reads: CASSPRRTGGPTDTQYF. The CDR3 DNA reads TGTGCCAGCAGCCCCCGCCGGACAGGGGGGCCCACAGATACGCAGTATTTT.

V and J are TRBV27 and TRBJ1-5; 8 positions agree with TRBD1. This CDR3 comprises 16 residues. CDR1 MNHEY and CDR2 SMNVEV come from the germline V gene (reference sequence). The V segment lost 5 bases and the J segment 9 bases; nucleotides outside the gene matches: 15. CDR3 region: CASSPTTGVGNRPQHF. CDR3 bases: TGTGCCAGCAGTCCGACGACAGGGGTAGGTAATAGGCCCCAGCATTTT.

V is TRBV19 and J is TRBJ2-2; 11 bases align to TRBD2. The V and J ends lost 6 bases and 8 bases, in that order; junction bases with no gene match: 5. CDR3 length: 14 residues. Germline V lookup: CDR1 LNHDA, CDR2 SQIVND (reference sequence). CDR3 loop: CASRTSGRQGELFF. CDR3 DNA: TGTGCCAGTAGAACTAGCGGGAGACAGGGGGAGCTGTTTTTT. The variable domain in full, with the rest retrieved from reference TRBV19 and TRBJ2-2, is DGGITQSPKYLFRKEGQNVTLSCEQNLNHDAMYWYRQDPGQGLRLIYYSQIVNDFQKGDIAEGYSVSREKKESFPLTVTSAQKNPTAFYLCASRTSGRQGELFFGEGSRLTVL.

The rearrangement uses TRBV19 and TRBJ2-7, with D possibly matching TRBD1 (6 bases). This CDR3 has 15 residues. V was clipped by 4 bases and J by 7 bases, with 20 bases between them. CDR1 and CDR2 from the germline V gene are LNHDA and SQIVND (reference sequence). CDR3 DNA sequence: TGTGCCAGTAGTAGCTTCTGGCAGGGGCCCCAGGAGCAGTACTTC. Amino acids: CASSSFWQGPQEQYF.

The chain combines TRBV7-9 with TRBJ2-5; 13 nucleotides agree with TRBD2. V lost 5 bases to trimming and J lost 4 bases; unmatched junction nucleotides: 7. The CDR3 runs 16 residues. Germline lookup yields CDR1 SEHNR and CDR2 FQNEAQ (reference sequence). The CDR3 region is CASSPLAGGSGETQYF. The CDR3 DNA sequence: TGTGCCAGCAGCCCACTAGCGGGAGGGTCGGGAGAGACCCAGTACTTC. Full variable domain (missing parts from reference TRBV7-9 and TRBJ2-5): DTGVSQNPRHKITKRGQNVTFRCDPISEHNRLYWYRQTLGQGPEFLTYFQNEAQLEKSRLLSDRFSAERPKGSFSTLEIQRTEQGDSAMYLCASSPLAGGSGETQYFGPGTRLLVL.

The V call is TRBV6-5, the J call TRBJ2-1; TRBD2 matches 14 bases. The CDR3 spans 14 residues. CDR1 is MNHEY, CDR2 SVGAGI, per germline. Trimming took 7 bases from V and 9 from J; bases not matched to a gene: 5. The CDR3 sequence is CASIGLAGGGEQFF. For the CDR3, the DNA is TGTGCCAGCATAGGACTAGCGGGGGGTGGTGAGCAGTTCTTC.

This chain connects TRBV6-5 to TRBJ1-4, with a possible D match to TRBD1 (5 bases). The CDR3 has 14 amino acids. V was pared by 7 bases and J by 8 bases, with 17 bases between. CDR1 is MNHEY and CDR2 is SVGAGI in the germline V gene. CDR3 amino acids: CASINRRGREKLFF. DNA of the CDR3: TGTGCCAGCATCAACAGGAGGGGTCGAGAAAAACTGTTTTTT.

The V and J genes are TRBV7-3 and TRBJ2-1; 8 bases fit TRBD1. The germline CDR1 and CDR2 sequences are SGHTA and FQGTGA. This CDR3 has 15 amino acids. V dropped 1 base and J dropped 1; count of bases not matched to a gene: 0. The CDR3 region is CASSLRDRSYNEQFF. The CDR3 DNA sequence: TGTGCCAGCAGCTTAAGGGACAGGTCCTACAATGAGCAGTTCTTC.

The V gene is TRBV5-1, the J gene TRBJ2-7; D possibly corresponds to TRBD1 (5 bases). Germline-derived CDR1 and CDR2 are SGHRS and YFSETQ. The CDR3 is made up of 14 amino acids. Trimming left V 0 bases short and J 0 bases short, with 7 bases between. The CDR3 DNA follows: TGCGCCAGCAGCTTGGGAGGACACTCCTACGAGCAGTACTTC. It yields the protein CASSLGGHSYEQYF.

The chain carries TRBV5-1 and TRBJ1-6; TRBD1 agrees at 9 bases. In germline, CDR1 is SGHRS, CDR2 YFSETQ. This CDR3 region has 14 residues. After removal of 0 bases from V and 9 bases from J, the junction contained 1 base not matched to a gene. CDR3 coding DNA: TGCGCCAGCAGCTTGGGGGACAGGGTTTCACCCCTCCACTTT. It is translated as CASSLGDRVSPLHF.

CDR3 sequence reads: CATVGQGTNQPQHF. In DNA, the CDR3 is TGTGCCACCGTCGGACAGGGCACTAATCAGCCCCAGCATTTT. The chain has TRBV28 and TRBJ1-5; 8 bases line up with TRBD1. The CDR3 spans 14 residues. The germline gives CDR1 MDHEN, CDR2 SYDVKM. Trimming cost V 10 bases and J 4 bases; bases outside gene matches: 9.

This clone has just a few counts. This chain uses TRBV9 with TRBJ1-1, with D hard to call. The germline V gene encodes CDR1 SGDLS and CDR2 YYNGEE. V dropped 0 bases and J dropped 0 bases, with 6 bases sitting between them. This CDR3 has 14 residues. In nucleotides, the CDR3 is TGTGCCAGCAGCGTAGGGCCCCTGAACACTGAAGCTTTCTTT. Its translation is CASSVGPLNTEAFF. Full variable domain (rest looked up from reference TRBV9 and TRBJ1-1): DSGVTQTPKHLITATGQRVTLRCSPRSGDLSVYWYQQSLDQGLQFLIQYYNGEERAKGNILERFSAQQFPDLHSELNLSSLELGDSALYFCASSVGPLNTEAFFGQGTRLTVV.

This chain joins TRBV7-6 and TRBJ2-7; no clear D. This CDR3 is 14 amino acids long. Germline V lookup: CDR1 SGHVS, CDR2 FNYEAQ. V was clipped by 5 bases and J by 0 bases, with 11 bases between them. As DNA, the CDR3 is TGTGCCAGCAGCCAGACTGGAACCTCCTACGAGCAGTACTTC. Its translation: CASSQTGTSYEQYF.